A single T cell receptor (beta chain) is shown here with its context. The data derive from a study of blood T cell repertoires in COVID-19. The data were produced by immunoSEQ multiplex PCR, yet TCRdb's version contains in-frame clones alone and is incomplete. The sample holds about 25,000 clones, roughly 85% seen once. Germline V lookup: CDR1 LNHDA, CDR2 SQIVND (reference sequence). The CDR3 runs to 14 residues. With V trimmed by 6 bases and J by 5 bases, 5 bases remained unmatched. The chain joins TRBV19 to TRBJ2-1, with TRBD2 matching 9 bases. The receptor's source is a man aged 65 to 85 in a cohort sampled during active COVID-19. Sequencing input: peripheral blood. DNA for the CDR3: TGTGCCAGTAGGCAAGCGGGAGGCAACAATGAGCAGTTCTTC. It translates to CASRQAGGNNEQFF.